One T cell receptor (beta chain) is described in this entry. This specimen belongs to a study of CD8 T cells in Susac syndrome. Germline CDR1 LNHDA, CDR2 SQIVND (reference sequence). Trimming pared 8 bases from V and 3 bases from J, leaving 13 bases between. This CDR3 region has 14 residues. With random hexamers, reverse transcription was performed on roughly 0.5 to 1 ug of RNA. TCRdb reanalysed the immunoSEQ multiplex PCR reads using MiXCR and keeps one entry per CDR3 protein. This table holds over 95,000 distinct CDR3 sequences, around nine tenths found once. What was sequenced was CD4+ T cells from PBMCs. The clonotype comes from a human donor in good health. The chain combines TRBV19 with TRBJ1-4; D gene ambiguous. The CDR3 DNA sequence: TGTGCCAGTTGGGCTCGGCTGGCTAATGAAAAACTGTTTTTT. Translation: CASWARLANEKLFF.